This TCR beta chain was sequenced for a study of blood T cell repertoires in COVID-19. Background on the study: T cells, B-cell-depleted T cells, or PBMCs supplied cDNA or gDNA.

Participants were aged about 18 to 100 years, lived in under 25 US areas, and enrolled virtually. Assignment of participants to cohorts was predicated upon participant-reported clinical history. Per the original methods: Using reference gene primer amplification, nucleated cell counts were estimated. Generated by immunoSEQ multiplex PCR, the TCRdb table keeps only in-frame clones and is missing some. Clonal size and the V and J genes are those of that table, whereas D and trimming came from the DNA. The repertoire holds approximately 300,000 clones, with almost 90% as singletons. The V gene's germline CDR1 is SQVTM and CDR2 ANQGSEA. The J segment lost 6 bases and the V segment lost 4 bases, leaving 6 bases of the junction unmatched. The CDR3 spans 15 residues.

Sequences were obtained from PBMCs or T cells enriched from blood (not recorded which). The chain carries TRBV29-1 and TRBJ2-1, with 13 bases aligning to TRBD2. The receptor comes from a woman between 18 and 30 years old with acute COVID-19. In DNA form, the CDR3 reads TGCAGCGTTGTAGAGGGACTAGCGGGGATCAATGAGCAGTTCTTC. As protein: CSVVEGLAGINEQFF.